This T cell receptor (beta chain) was found in a study of CD8 T cells in ankylosing spondylitis. TCRdb ran MiXCR on the 5' RACE reads and lists one entry per CDR3 protein. In the table there are about 24,000 distinct CDR3 sequences, roughly a sixth of which are singletons. Note on this clonotype: The antigen is undetermined.

Study conclusions and caveats: Reportedly, significant enrichment of disease-linked clones occurred in matched ankylosing spondylitis synovial fluid.

V lost 0 bases and J lost 2, with 8 bases in between. This CDR3 spans 15 amino acids. Germline V gives CDR1 ENHRY, CDR2 SYGVKD. Sample: blood. The rearrangement joins TRBV10-3 to TRBJ1-5, with a weak D call TRBD1 (5 bases). The receptor was derived from a male donor with ankylosing spondylitis or in good health (not recorded which). CDR3: CAISESGGGNQPQHF. The CDR3 nucleotides read TGTGCCATCAGTGAGTCGGGGGGAGGCAATCAGCCCCAGCATTTT.